Presented here are 22 T cell receptor beta chains from one specimen sequenced in a study of blood T cell repertoires in COVID-19. Generated by immunoSEQ multiplex PCR, the TCRdb table keeps only in-frame clones and is missing some. The sample holds a few hundred thousand clones, more than 75% seen once. The sample consisted of peripheral blood. These receptors originate from a woman aged 70-85 years with active or convalescent COVID-19.

V usage is TRBV5-1 and J usage is TRBJ1-4, with D perhaps matching TRBD1 (5 bases). Germline loops: CDR1 SGHRS, CDR2 YFSETQ. The CDR3 sequence is 14 residues long. With 2 bases removed from V and 4 bases from J, the gap between germline ends came to 9 bases. CDR3 protein: CASSFDRNNEKLFF. CDR3 nucleotides: TGCGCCAGCAGCTTCGACAGAAATAATGAAAAACTGTTTTTT.

This chain links TRBV24-1 with TRBJ2-5, with 8 bases matching TRBD1. The CDR3 runs to 17 residues. J gave up 2 bases and V 4 bases, and 11 bases lay outside the gene matches. Germline lookup yields CDR1 KGHDR and CDR2 SFDVKD. The CDR3 region is CATSDPGQGIPQETQYF. The CDR3 DNA sequence: TGTGCCACCAGTGACCCCGGACAGGGCATTCCTCAAGAGACCCAGTACTTC.

The chain joins TRBV6-2 or TRBV6-3 to TRBJ2-1; D is undetermined. Per germline, CDR1 MNHEY and CDR2 SVGEGT. CDR3 length: 14 amino acids. Trimming cost V 4 bases and J 5 bases, with 12 bases left between them. The CDR3 spells CASSSIVQDNEQFF. The CDR3 nucleotides are TGTGCCAGCAGTTCCATTGTCCAGGACAATGAGCAGTTCTTC.

The chain employs TRBV10-3 and TRBJ2-1, with TRBD1 matching 7 bases. CDR3 length: 12 residues. V lost 10 bases to trimming and J lost 5 bases; unmatched junction nucleotides: 5. CDR1 ENHRY and CDR2 SYGVKD come from the germline V gene. The CDR3 is CATQGTDNEQFF. Written as DNA, the CDR3 is TGTGCCACACAGGGGACCGACAATGAGCAGTTCTTC.

CDR3 DNA sequence: TGCGCCAGCAGCCAGGGGCTCGGGACAGCGCCCTATGGCTACACCTTC. This codes for CASSQGLGTAPYGYTF. The rearrangement joins TRBV4-3 to TRBJ1-2; TRBD1 matches 7 bases. CDR3 length: 16 amino acids. The V and J ends lost 3 bases and 4 bases, in that order; junction bases with no gene match: 11. The germline V gene encodes CDR1 LGHNA and CDR2 YSLEER.

A note on this clone: The identical CDR3 is also encoded by other nucleotide sequences in the sample. The rearrangement joins TRBV3-1 (or the pseudogene TRBV3-2) to TRBJ1-5; D is ambiguous. The CDR3 runs 15 residues. Trimming pared 1 base from V and 0 bases from J, leaving 7 bases between. Germline V gene sequence: CDR1 LGHDT, CDR2 YNNKEL (reference sequence). This chain's CDR3 is CASSQGGYSNQPQHF. CDR3 nucleotide sequence: TGTGCCAGCAGCCAAGGAGGTTATAGCAATCAGCCCCAGCATTTT.

The chain carries TRBV19 and TRBJ2-7; 8 bases match TRBD2. This CDR3 contains 14 residues. Germline trimming cut 3 bases from V and 3 bases from J; bases unmatched to any gene: 4. CDR1 and CDR2 from the germline V gene are LNHDA and SQIVND (reference sequence). CDR3 coding DNA: TGTGCCAGTAGTATCTTGCGGGGGGACTACGAGCAGTACTTC. The encoded protein is CASSILRGDYEQYF.

The genes are TRBV27 and TRBJ1-5; possible D gene TRBD1, 5 bases. V was cut by 5 bases and J by 3 bases, with 11 bases left in between. The CDR3 runs to 14 residues. Looked up from germline, CDR1 is MNHEY and CDR2 is SMNVEV (reference sequence). In nucleotides, the CDR3 is TGTGCCAGCAGTCCTGCGGGGGACAATCAGCCCCAGCATTTT. Translation: CASSPAGDNQPQHF.

The chain uses TRBV6-5 and TRBJ1-3; D is unresolved. This CDR3 spans 15 amino acids. CDR1 and CDR2 from the germline V gene are MNHEY and SVGAGI. V lost 2 bases and J lost 0, with 8 bases in between. The CDR3: CASSYSPISGNTIYF. CDR3 nucleotides: TGTGCCAGCAGTTACAGTCCTATCTCTGGAAACACCATATATTTT.

In this sample, this clone turned up once. V is TRBV29-1 and J is TRBJ2-5; D gene ambiguous. Germline assignment: CDR1 SQVTM and CDR2 ANQGSEA. Trimming took 2 bases from V and 4 from J, leaving 8 bases between them. The CDR3 spans 12 residues. The CDR3 reads CSVESNGETQYF. CDR3 nucleotides: TGCAGCGTTGAAAGTAACGGAGAGACCCAGTACTTC.

Note on this clone: Other DNA sequences in the same sample also yield this CDR3. The CDR3 DNA reads as TGTGCCACCAGTGACTCGGGCACTGAAGCTTTCTTT. This sequence encodes CATSDSGTEAFF. The chain combines TRBV24-1 with TRBJ1-1, with D unclear. The CDR3 has 12 residues. Germline CDR1 and CDR2: KGHDR and SFDVKD. Trimming removed 4 bases at V and 4 bases at J, with 6 bases between.

The CDR3 spells CASTETGGLEKLFF. The CDR3 bases are TGCGCCAGCACCGAGACAGGAGGTTTGGAAAAACTGTTTTTT. The V gene is TRBV5-1, the J gene TRBJ1-4; a possible D gene is TRBD1 (6 bases). This CDR3 region has 14 residues. Trimming cost V 6 bases and J 8 bases, with 17 bases left between them. CDR1 and CDR2 from the germline V gene are SGHRS and YFSETQ. Full variable domain (outside the CDR3, taken from reference TRBV5-1 and TRBJ1-4): KAGVTQTPRYLIKTRGQQVTLSCSPISGHRSVSWYQQTPGQGLQFLFEYFSETQRNKGNFPGRFSGRQFSNSRSEMNVSTLELGDSALYLCASTETGGLEKLFFGSGTQLSVL.

J is TRBJ2-3 and V is TRBV15; TRBD2 matches at 7 bases. CDR3 size: 14 residues. With V trimmed by 4 bases and J by 2 bases, 3 bases remained unmatched. Germline CDR1 LNHNV, CDR2 YYDKDF (reference sequence). CDR3 nucleotide sequence: TGTGCCACCAGCATCAGCGGGGCCACAGATACGCAGTATTTT. Protein sequence: CATSISGATDTQYF.

The chain carries TRBV10-2 and TRBJ2-7; 7 nucleotides match TRBD2. Germline CDR1 WSHSY, CDR2 SAAADI. This CDR3 has 11 amino acids. The ends lost 11 bases at V and 6 bases at J; junction bases unmatched: 7. The CDR3 protein is CARKGTIEQYF. The CDR3 coding sequence is TGCGCCCGGAAAGGGACTATCGAGCAGTACTTC.

This rearrangement joins TRBV2 to TRBJ1-1; D is unclear. CDR3 size: 12 residues. V lost 6 bases, J lost 1 base, and 6 bases lay in between. From germline, CDR1 is SNHLY and CDR2 FYNNEI. The CDR3 sequence is CASSFRNTEAFF. The CDR3 DNA sequence: TGTGCCAGCAGCTTCCGGAACACTGAAGCTTTCTTT.

The rearrangement uses TRBV27 and TRBJ1-1; D unclear. V gave up 1 base and J gave up 8 bases, with 11 bases separating them. CDR1 is MNHEY, CDR2 SMNVEV, per germline (reference sequence). The CDR3 contains 13 residues. For the CDR3, the DNA is TGTGCCAGCAGTTTATTTACAAACAGCGAAGCTTTCTTT. This translates into CASSLFTNSEAFF.

This chain connects TRBV2 to TRBJ2-2; 7 nucleotides agree with TRBD1. Germline CDR1 is SNHLY and CDR2 is FYNNEI. CDR3 length equals 15 residues. The J segment lost 1 base and the V segment lost 5 bases, leaving 4 bases of the junction unmatched. DNA for the CDR3: TGTGCCAGCAGTCCGGACAGGTTGAACACCGGGGAGCTGTTTTTT. It yields the protein CASSPDRLNTGELFF. Variable domain in full (rest from reference TRBV2 and TRBJ2-2): EPEVTQTPSHQVTQMGQEVILRCVPISNHLYFYWYRQILGQKVEFLVSFYNNEISEKSEIFDDQFSVERPDGSNFTLKIRSTKLEDSAMYFCASSPDRLNTGELFFGEGSRLTVL.

This rearrangement joins TRBV9 to TRBJ2-5; tentative D call: TRBD1 (6 bases). The germline V gene has CDR1 SGDLS and CDR2 YYNGEE. Trimming cost V 3 bases and J 4 bases, with 13 bases left between them. This CDR3 contains 14 residues. The CDR3 protein is CASSEAGVSETQYF. The CDR3 nucleotides read TGTGCCAGCAGCGAGGCAGGGGTTTCAGAGACCCAGTACTTC. Together with reference TRBV9 and TRBJ2-5, the CDR3 gives the full variable domain: DSGVTQTPKHLITATGQRVTLRCSPRSGDLSVYWYQQSLDQGLQFLIQYYNGEERAKGNILERFSAQQFPDLHSELNLSSLELGDSALYFCASSEAGVSETQYFGPGTRLLVL.

The chain couples TRBV9 to TRBJ1-2, with a tentative D call TRBD1 (6 bases). The CDR3 runs to 18 residues. The V gene lost 4 bases and the J gene lost 4 bases, with 26 bases spanning the gap. Germline CDR1 is SGDLS and CDR2 is YYNGEE. The CDR3 sequence: CASSTGGGGTPLTYGYTF. Here the CDR3 DNA reads TGTGCCAGCAGCACCGGGGGGGGCGGGACCCCCCTGACCTATGGCTACACCTTC.

The chain joins TRBV4-3 to TRBJ1-2; TRBD1 is a possible D gene (6 bases). Germline-derived CDR1 and CDR2 are LGHNA and YSLEER. Trimming removed 3 bases from V and 8 bases from J, with 16 bases in between. The CDR3 runs 14 residues. DNA of the CDR3: TGCGCCAGCAGCCATCCAGGGGAGACGATCGGCTACACCTTC. It yields the protein CASSHPGETIGYTF.

This sequence joins TRBV19 and TRBJ1-5; 8 nucleotides align to TRBD1. CDR3 size: 14 residues. Trimming took 3 bases from V and 11 from J; bases not matched to a gene: 9. The germline gives CDR1 LNHDA, CDR2 SQIVND (reference sequence). CDR3 residues: CASSIVGTGRAQHF. DNA of the CDR3: TGTGCCAGTAGTATTGTGGGGACAGGAAGGGCCCAGCATTTT.

V and J are TRBV2 and TRBJ2-3, with 8 bases identical to TRBD1. CDR1 and CDR2 from the germline V gene are SNHLY and FYNNEI. This CDR3 comprises 13 residues. V dropped 10 bases and J dropped 4; count of bases not matched to a gene: 7. In DNA form, the CDR3 reads TGTGCCACCCGACAGGGGACGGCAGATACGCAGTATTTT. Translating gives CATRQGTADTQYF. Using reference TRBV2 and TRBJ2-3 for the parts outside the CDR3, the full variable domain is EPEVTQTPSHQVTQMGQEVILRCVPISNHLYFYWYRQILGQKVEFLVSFYNNEISEKSEIFDDQFSVERPDGSNFTLKIRSTKLEDSAMYFCATRQGTADTQYFGPGTRLTVL.